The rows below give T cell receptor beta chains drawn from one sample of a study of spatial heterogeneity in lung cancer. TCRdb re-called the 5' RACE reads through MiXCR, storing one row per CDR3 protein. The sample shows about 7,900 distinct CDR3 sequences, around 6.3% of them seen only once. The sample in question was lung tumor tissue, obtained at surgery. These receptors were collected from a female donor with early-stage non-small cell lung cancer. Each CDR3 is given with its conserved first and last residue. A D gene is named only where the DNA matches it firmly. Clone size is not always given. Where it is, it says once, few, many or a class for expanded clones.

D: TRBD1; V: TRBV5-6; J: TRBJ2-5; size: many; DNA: TGTGCCAGCAGCCCACAGGGGCAAGAGACCCAGTACTTC; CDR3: CASSPQGQETQYF
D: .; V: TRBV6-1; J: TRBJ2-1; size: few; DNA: TGTGCCAGCAGTGAAGGGGCAGGGGCCTACAATGAGCAGTTCTTC; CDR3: CASSEGAGAYNEQFF
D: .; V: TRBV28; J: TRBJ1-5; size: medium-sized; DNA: TGTGCCAGCAGTACCCAGGGGACAAACAATCAGCCCCAGCATTTT; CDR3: CASSTQGTNNQPQHF
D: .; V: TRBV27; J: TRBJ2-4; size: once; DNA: TGTGCCAGCAGAGACGGTTCCAAAAACATTCAGTACTTC; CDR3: CASRDGSKNIQYF
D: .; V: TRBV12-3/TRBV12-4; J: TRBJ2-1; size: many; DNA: TGTGCCAGTAAATCGGGCATTTACAATGAGCAGTTCTTC; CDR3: CASKSGIYNEQFF
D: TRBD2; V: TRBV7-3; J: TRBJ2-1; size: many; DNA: TGTGCCAGCAGCACCGGGACTAAAGTGAATGAGCAGTTCTTC; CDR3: CASSTGTKVNEQFF
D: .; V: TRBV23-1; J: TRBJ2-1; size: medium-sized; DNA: TGCGCCAGCAGTCATACTAGCAGTCCCTACAATGAGCAGTTCTTC; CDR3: CASSHTSSPYNEQFF
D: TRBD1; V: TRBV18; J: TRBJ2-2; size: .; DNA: TGTGCCAGCTCACACCAAGGACAGGGGCTCGGCACCGGGGAGCTGTTTTTT; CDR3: CASSHQGQGLGTGELFF
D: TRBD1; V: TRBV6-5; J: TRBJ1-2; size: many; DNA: TGTGCCAGCAGTTACTCCGGGACAGGTGGCTACACCTTC; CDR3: CASSYSGTGGYTF
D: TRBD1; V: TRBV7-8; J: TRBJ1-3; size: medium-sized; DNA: TGTGCCAGCAGCTTAGGGACAGGGGGAAACACCATATATTTT; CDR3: CASSLGTGGNTIYF
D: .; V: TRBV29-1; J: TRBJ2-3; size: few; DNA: TGCAGCGTTTACGACAGCCCGAGGGGGTATTTT; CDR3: CSVYDSPRGYF
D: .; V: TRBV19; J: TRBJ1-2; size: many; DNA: TGTGCCAGTAGTATGTTTCAGGGAGGCTATGGCTACACCTTC; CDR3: CASSMFQGGYGYTF
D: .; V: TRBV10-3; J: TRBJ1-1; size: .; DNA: TGTGCCATCGTGCGGGACTCGAACACTGAAGCTTTCTTT; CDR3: CAIVRDSNTEAFF